A selection of T cell receptor beta chains follows, all from one sample in a study of OX40 agonist ivuxolimab in advanced cancers. Libraries were prepared by immunoSEQ multiplex PCR; TCRdb keeps only in-frame clonotypes and omits some of them. The sample contains tens of thousands of clones, 87% of which appear only once. Sequences were derived from CD4+ or CD8+ T cells sorted from blood, sampled in a trial of the OX40 agonist ivuxolimab. The receptor set was obtained from an adult with an advanced solid tumor such as melanoma, head and neck, liver or kidney cancer. The CDR3 runs from the conserved cysteine through the conserved F or W. D genes are given only for firm matches. Clone size is stated in some rows and not others, as once, few, many or a class when expanded.

j_call clone_size d_call v_call cdr3_aa cdr3_nt
TRBJ2-7 NA NA TRBV5-8 CASSAGAFFYEQYF TGTGCCAGCAGCGCCGGGGCTTTTTTCTACGAGCAGTACTTC
TRBJ1-2 NA NA TRBV15 CATSDGSYGYTF TGCGCCACCAGCGATGGGAGCTATGGCTACACCTTC
TRBJ1-1 NA NA TRBV5-1 CASSLDRVGTEAFF TGCGCCAGCAGCTTGGACCGGGTGGGAACTGAAGCTTTCTTT
TRBJ2-1 NA NA TRBV7-6 CASRTDPSYNEQFF TGTGCCAGCAGAACCGACCCCTCCTACAATGAGCAGTTCTTC
TRBJ2-1 NA TRBD2 TRBV7-7 CASSLGTYAGSGGAWEQFF TGTGCTAGCAGCTTAGGAACATATGCAGGGAGCGGGGGGGCCTGGGAGCAGTTCTTC
TRBJ2-3 once TRBD1 TRBV4-2 CASSLGQGGDTDTQYF TGTGCCAGCAGCCTCGGACAGGGTGGGGACACAGATACGCAGTATTTT
TRBJ2-3 NA NA TRBV6-1 CASSDRRSTDTQYF TGTGCCAGCAGTGACAGGAGAAGCACAGATACGCAGTATTTT
TRBJ1-1 NA TRBD1 TRBV27 CASSFLGQGANTEAFF TGTGCCAGCAGTTTTCTGGGACAGGGGGCAAACACTGAAGCTTTCTTT
TRBJ1-2 NA TRBD1 TRBV19 CASSIVGQGESYGYTF TGTGCCAGTAGTATCGTGGGACAGGGGGAGAGCTATGGCTACACCTTC
TRBJ2-1 NA NA TRBV29-1 CSAGRGSSYNEQFF TGCAGCGCCGGACGGGGAAGCTCCTACAATGAGCAGTTCTTC
TRBJ2-5 NA TRBD2 TRBV19 CASSIGGTSGTETQYF TGTGCCAGTAGTATAGGAGGGACTAGCGGGACTGAGACCCAGTACTTC
TRBJ1-2 NA NA TRBV7-8 CASSLRAERTFNYGYTF TGTGCCAGCAGCCTAAGGGCCGAGCGGACTTTTAACTATGGCTACACCTTC
TRBJ2-5 NA NA TRBV20-1 CSAYQETQYF TGCAGTGCTTACCAAGAGACCCAGTACTTC
TRBJ2-2 NA NA TRBV4-3 CASSQELAGELFF TGCGCCAGCAGCCAAGAACTAGCCGGGGAGCTGTTTTTT
TRBJ2-7 NA NA TRBV5-6 CASSSGLNSYEQYF TGTGCCAGCAGCTCGGGACTGAACTCCTACGAGCAGTACTTC
TRBJ2-7 NA TRBD1 TRBV11-3 CASSLDGRGQIDEQYF TGTGCCAGCAGCTTAGATGGCAGGGGGCAAATCGACGAGCAGTACTTC
TRBJ1-2 NA NA TRBV5-5 CASSSMRQHTYGYTF TGTGCCAGCAGCTCCATGAGGCAGCATACCTATGGCTACACCTTC
TRBJ2-1 NA TRBD2 TRBV5-1 CASSLAPQTSGGDNEQFF TGCGCCAGCAGCTTGGCGCCGCAGACTAGCGGGGGGGACAATGAGCAGTTCTTC
TRBJ2-5 NA TRBD2 TRBV2 CASSGTSGGPYF TGTGCCAGCAGTGGGACTAGCGGGGGCCCGTACTTC
TRBJ1-5 NA NA TRBV5-6 CASSPRRGTGGNQPQHF TGTGCCAGCAGCCCAAGGCGTGGGACCGGGGGCAATCAGCCCCAGCATTTT
TRBJ2-1 NA NA TRBV11-2 CASSPRGAGSGNEQFF TGTGCCAGCAGCCCCCGAGGCGCAGGGAGTGGCAATGAGCAGTTCTTC
TRBJ1-1 NA NA TRBV6-5 CASSSTANTEAFF TGTGCCAGCAGTTCGACAGCTAACACTGAAGCTTTCTTT
TRBJ1-5 few NA TRBV19 CASNWQGYQPQHF TGTGCCAGTAATTGGCAGGGCTATCAGCCCCAGCATTTT
TRBJ1-5 few NA TRBV19 CASSSFEIQHF TGTGCCAGTAGTAGTTTTGAAATCCAGCATTTT
TRBJ2-7 NA TRBD1 TRBV10-3 CAISERQGSYEQYF TGTGCCATCAGTGAGAGACAGGGGTCCTACGAGCAGTACTTC
TRBJ2-7 NA NA TRBV10-1 CASSDRVAYEQYF TGCGCCAGCAGTGACAGGGTAGCCTACGAGCAGTACTTC
TRBJ2-7 NA TRBD2 TRBV19 CASGAGGIYEQYF TGTGCCAGCGGAGCGGGGGGAATCTACGAGCAGTACTTC
TRBJ1-6 few NA TRBV28 CASTKPGPTYNSPLHF TGTGCCAGCACTAAACCCGGACCAACGTATAATTCACCCCTCCACTTT
TRBJ1-5 NA NA TRBV27 CASSFLPTNQPQHF TGTGCCAGCAGTTTTCTTCCAACAAATCAGCCCCAGCATTTT
TRBJ2-5 NA NA TRBV5-4 CASRSGTEETQYF TGTGCCAGCAGATCCGGGACTGAAGAGACCCAGTACTTC
TRBJ1-2 NA NA TRBV5-1 CASSLSVNYGYTF TGCGCCAGCAGCTTGTCCGTCAACTATGGCTACACCTTC
TRBJ2-7 few NA TRBV11-3 CASSLVEGGEQYF TGTGCCAGCAGCTTAGTCGAGGGTGGCGAGCAGTACTTC
TRBJ2-7 NA NA TRBV7-8 CASSPGTEQYF TGTGCCAGCAGCCCCGGGACCGAGCAGTACTTC
TRBJ1-5 NA NA TRBV30 CAWRQQGSSNQPQHF TGTGCCTGGAGACAGCAGGGGAGTTCCAATCAGCCCCAGCATTTT
TRBJ2-1 NA NA TRBV5-6 CASSLDVGSSYNEQFF TGTGCCAGCAGCTTGGATGTGGGGAGCTCCTACAATGAGCAGTTCTTC
TRBJ2-7 NA TRBD2 TRBV7-8 CASSTRLAGAYEQYF TGTGCCAGCAGCACCAGACTAGCGGGCGCTTACGAGCAGTACTTC
TRBJ2-5 NA TRBD2 TRBV4-1 CASSQAPRGGAAQETQYF TGCGCCAGCAGCCAAGCCCCGCGGGGGGGCGCGGCACAAGAGACCCAGTACTTC
TRBJ2-1 NA NA TRBV7-3 CASSLGPGNTVGNEQFF TGTGCCAGCAGCTTGGGGCCAGGGAATACCGTTGGCAATGAGCAGTTCTTC
TRBJ1-2 NA NA TRBV10-2 CASSPGDGYTF TGCGCCAGCAGTCCAGGGGATGGCTACACCTTC
TRBJ2-3 NA NA TRBV5-1 CASSLGGGYTDTQYF TGCGCCAGCAGCTTGGGCGGGGGCTACACAGATACGCAGTATTTT
TRBJ2-4 NA TRBD1 TRBV10-3 CATAGQGAGDIQYF TGTGCCACCGCGGGACAGGGGGCCGGGGACATTCAGTACTTC
TRBJ1-6 few NA TRBV11-2 CASSPLLPLHF TGTGCCAGCAGCCCGCTCCTACCCCTCCACTTT
TRBJ1-6 few NA TRBV5-8 CASSLVLLSSYNSPLHF TGTGCCAGCAGCTTGGTTCTGTTAAGCTCCTATAATTCACCCCTCCACTTT
TRBJ1-1 NA TRBD1 TRBV5-1 CASSSRTGMNTEAFF TGCGCCAGCAGCTCGAGGACAGGGATGAACACTGAAGCTTTCTTT
TRBJ1-6 NA NA TRBV5-1 CASSTTGFDNSPLHF TGCGCCAGCAGCACCACAGGGTTTGATAATTCACCCCTCCACTTT
TRBJ2-4 NA NA TRBV15 CATSRDMGWAKNIQYF TGTGCCACCAGCAGAGATATGGGTTGGGCCAAAAACATTCAGTACTTC
TRBJ2-4 NA TRBD1 TRBV2 CASSGPGTGGIAKNIQYF TGTGCCAGCAGTGGCCCGGGGACAGGGGGTATCGCCAAAAACATTCAGTACTTC
TRBJ2-3 once NA TRBV5-1 CASRTLGGTTDTQYF TGCGCCAGCAGGACCCTCGGGGGTACTACAGATACGCAGTATTTT